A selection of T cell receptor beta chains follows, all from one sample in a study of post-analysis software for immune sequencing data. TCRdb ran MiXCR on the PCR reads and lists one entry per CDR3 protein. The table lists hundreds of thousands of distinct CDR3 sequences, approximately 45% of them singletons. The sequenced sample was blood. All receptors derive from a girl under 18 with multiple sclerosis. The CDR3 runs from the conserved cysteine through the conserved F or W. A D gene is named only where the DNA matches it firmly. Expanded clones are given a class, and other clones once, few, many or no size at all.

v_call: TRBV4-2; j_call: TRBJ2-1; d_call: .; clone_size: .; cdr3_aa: CASSQVSSPDRHNEQFF; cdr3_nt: TGTGCCAGCAGCCAAGTAAGCAGCCCCGACAGACACAATGAGCAGTTCTTC
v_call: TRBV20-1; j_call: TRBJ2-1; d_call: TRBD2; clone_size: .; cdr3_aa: CSARVGLAGYNEQFF; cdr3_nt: TGCAGTGCTAGAGTAGGACTAGCGGGATACAATGAGCAGTTCTTC
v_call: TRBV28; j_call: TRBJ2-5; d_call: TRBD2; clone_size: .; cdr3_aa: CASSLGTGAGGEETQYF; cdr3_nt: TGTGCCAGCAGTTTAGGCACTGGGGCGGGAGGAGAAGAGACCCAGTACTTC
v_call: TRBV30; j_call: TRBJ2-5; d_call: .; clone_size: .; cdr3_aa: CAWIVGGETQYF; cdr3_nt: TGTGCCTGGATTGTGGGCGGAGAGACCCAGTACTTC
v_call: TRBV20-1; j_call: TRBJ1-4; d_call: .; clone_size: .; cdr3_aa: CSARGGGEKLFF; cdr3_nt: TGCAGTGCTAGAGGGGGGGGTGAAAAACTGTTTTTT
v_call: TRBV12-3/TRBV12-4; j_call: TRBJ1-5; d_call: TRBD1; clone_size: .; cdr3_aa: CASSRDRLNQPQHF; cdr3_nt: TGTGCCAGCAGTCGGGACAGACTCAATCAGCCCCAGCATTTT
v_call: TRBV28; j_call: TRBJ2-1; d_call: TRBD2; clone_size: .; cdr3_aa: CASSPGLAANNEQFF; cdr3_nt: TGTGCCAGCAGTCCGGGACTAGCGGCTAACAATGAGCAGTTCTTC
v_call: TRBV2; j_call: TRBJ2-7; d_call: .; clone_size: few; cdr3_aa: CASSELATVRKYYEQYF; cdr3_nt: TGTGCCAGCAGTGAATTGGCCACAGTTCGGAAATACTACGAGCAGTACTTC
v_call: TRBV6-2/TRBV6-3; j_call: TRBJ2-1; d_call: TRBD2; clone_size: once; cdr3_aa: CASSYTSGVDNEQFF; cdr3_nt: TGTGCCAGCAGTTACACTAGCGGAGTCGACAATGAGCAGTTCTTC
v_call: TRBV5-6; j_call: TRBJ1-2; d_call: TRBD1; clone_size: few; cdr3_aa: CASSLGWTGPGYTF; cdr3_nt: TGTGCCAGCAGCTTGGGCTGGACAGGGCCTGGCTACACCTTC